The source of this TCR beta chain is a study of shared clonotypes between healthy human individuals. Whole-study context: Sampling drew on donors who were a couple of women and a few men aged 18 to 49. Each donor contributed plates that comprised three CD4 naive, three CD4 memory, two CD8 naive and one CD8 memory.

CD45RA+ naive and CD45RA-negative memory subsets were separated from CD4+ cells. Germline CDR1 SGHNT, CDR2 YYREEE (reference sequence). The CDR3 length is 16 residues. Deletions cut 6 bases from V and 0 bases from J, with 16 bases between. Measured with immunoSEQ multiplex PCR; TCRdb has only the in-frame clones, and not every one. The data show under 1,900,000 clones, roughly 98.5% seen once. The sequence derives from a man aged 25 to 40 in good health. The chain employs TRBV5-4 and TRBJ1-5; TRBD1 is a possible D gene (6 bases). Sequenced material: naive CD4+ T cells sorted from blood. Subset described: CD45RA+ positively selected. The CDR3 coding sequence is TGTGCCAGCAACCGGGACATACAATATAGCAATCAGCCCCAGCATTTT. Residues: CASNRDIQYSNQPQHF.